This T cell receptor beta chain was identified during a study of T-cell memory formation after mild COVID-19. In regard to this clonotype: Antigen specificity is unknown.

The germline CDR1 and CDR2 sequences are MGHRA and YSYEKL. V shed 1 base and J 8 bases; nucleotides not matched to a gene: 4. The CDR3 spans 14 residues. Whole-study results and caveats: Contracting clones, day 15 to 85, had balanced CD4/CD8, and later expanders favored CD4+.

Via MiXCR, TCRdb re-called the 5' RACE reads, giving one row per CDR3 protein. The data hold almost 550,000 distinct CDR3 sequences, with roughly 22% observed a single time. V is TRBV4-1 and J is TRBJ2-1; 8 bases are a match to TRBD1. The receptor comes from an adult woman who had mild COVID-19 (a few samples of this study predate the infection). Cell type and time point are not known. Sequencing used PBMCs or a T cell subset sorted from them (not recorded which). CDR3 in amino acids: CASSQVGQGYEQFF. For the CDR3, the DNA is TGCGCCAGCAGCCAAGTTGGACAGGGCTATGAGCAGTTCTTC.